The next 21 T cell receptor beta chains were all read from a single sample in a study of CD8 T cells in ankylosing spondylitis. TCRdb re-called the 5' RACE reads with MiXCR, one entry per CDR3 protein. The sample has some 200,000 distinct CDR3 sequences, 9.5% to 15% seen once. Input material: blood, either unsorted or a sorted T cell fraction (not recorded which). The receptors originated from a male donor with ankylosing spondylitis or in good health (not recorded which).

Of note for this clonotype: Just one base apart from a much larger clone, this may be a read error. V is TRBV19 and J is TRBJ2-7; D possibly corresponds to TRBD2 (6 bases). CDR1 and CDR2 from the germline V gene are LNHDA and SQIVND (reference sequence). Trimming pared 5 bases from V and 0 bases from J, leaving 11 bases between. The CDR3 spans 14 residues. The CDR3, as DNA: TGTGCCAGTAGTCGGGACTGGGTCTCCTACGAGCAGTACTTC. Amino acids: CASSRDWVSYEQYF.

This clonotype was counted only a few times. The chain uses TRBV20-1 and TRBJ1-1; D is perhaps TRBD1 (5 bases). There are 16 residues in the CDR3. In germline, CDR1 is DFQATT, CDR2 SNEGSKA (reference sequence). V was trimmed by 0 bases and J by 0 bases, leaving 14 bases between them. In DNA form, the CDR3 reads TGCAGTGCTAGAGATCGCGAGGGACCAATGAACACTGAAGCTTTCTTT. This gives the protein CSARDREGPMNTEAFF.

This chain uses TRBV27 with TRBJ2-7; 7 nucleotides match TRBD1. Losses at the gene ends were 5 bases for V and 5 bases for J; bases not matched to a gene: 15. This CDR3 is built from 16 residues. The V gene's germline CDR1 is MNHEY and CDR2 SMNVEV (reference sequence). The CDR3 nucleotides are TGTGCCAGCAGTCCACTCGGGACAGCCCTAGGCGACGAGCAGTACTTC. This translates into CASSPLGTALGDEQYF.

This chain uses TRBV9 with TRBJ2-1, with 9 nucleotides matching TRBD1. J lost 7 bases, V lost 7 bases, and 9 bases had no gene match. CDR3 length equals 14 residues. Germline lookup yields CDR1 SGDLS and CDR2 YYNGEE. The chain's CDR3 is CASCTGTGMNEQFF. The CDR3 bases are TGTGCCAGCTGTACTGGGACAGGGATGAATGAGCAGTTCTTC.

This clonotype came up many times. The chain recombines TRBV4-1 with TRBJ2-1, with 9 bases lining up with TRBD2. The CDR3 spans 15 residues. Germline V gives CDR1 MGHRA, CDR2 YSYEKL. After removal of 2 bases from V and 4 bases from J, the junction contained 3 bases not matched to a gene. CDR3 in DNA: TGCGCCAGCAGCCAACCCAGCGGGGGGTACAATGAGCAGTTCTTC. Protein product: CASSQPSGGYNEQFF.

The chain couples TRBV5-6 to TRBJ2-5; possible D gene TRBD2, 6 bases. CDR3 length equals 14 residues. The V gene lost 3 bases and the J gene lost 3 bases, with 12 bases spanning the gap. Germline loops: CDR1 SGHDT, CDR2 YYEEEE. CDR3 in DNA: TGTGCCAGCAGCTCCGTCGGGGGTGAAGAGACCCAGTACTTC. It yields the protein CASSSVGGEETQYF. The whole variable domain, filled in from reference TRBV5-6 and TRBJ2-5, reads DAGVTQSPTHLIKTRGQQVTLRCSPKSGHDTVSWYQQALGQGPQFIFQYYEEEERQRGNFPDRFSGHQFPNYSSELNVNALLLGDSALYLCASSSVGGEETQYFGPGTRLLVL.

V gene TRBV5-1 combines with J gene TRBJ2-1; TRBD2 matches at 7 bases. CDR3 length equals 17 residues. The V gene's germline CDR1 is SGHRS and CDR2 YFSETQ. V lost 4 bases, J lost 2 bases, and 12 bases stayed unmatched. In DNA form, the CDR3 reads TGCGCCAGCAGCCCCATTGCCCGGGGGGACGCCTACAATGAGCAGTTCTTC. It encodes CASSPIARGDAYNEQFF.

The chain is built from TRBV5-6 and TRBJ2-1; 7 positions match TRBD2. Germline CDR1 reads SGHDT; CDR2 reads YYEEEE. CDR3 length: 15 residues. J was trimmed by 0 bases and V by 6 bases; bases with no gene match: 6. The CDR3 sequence is CASTQRDYSYNEQFF. The CDR3 DNA reads as TGTGCCAGCACGCAGCGGGACTACTCCTACAATGAGCAGTTCTTC.

This clonotype was seen a few times. V is TRBV2 and J is TRBJ1-2; D unclear. This CDR3 is built from 13 residues. Per germline, CDR1 SNHLY and CDR2 FYNNEI. Trimming left V 3 bases short and J 5 bases short, with 10 bases between. In DNA, the CDR3 is TGTGCCAGCAGTGATCTGGGAAAGTATGGCTACACCTTC. Translation: CASSDLGKYGYTF.

The CDR3 is CASSNPSHNEQFF. CDR3 nucleotides: TGTGCCAGCAGCAACCCTAGTCACAATGAGCAGTTCTTC. J is TRBJ2-1 and V is TRBV12-3 or TRBV12-4; D not resolved. Trimming shortened V by 6 bases and J by 5 bases, and 11 bases separated the two germline ends. The CDR3 consists of 13 residues.

This clonotype appeared many times. V gene TRBV12-3 or TRBV12-4 combines with J gene TRBJ2-7; D is undetermined. This CDR3 has 17 residues. With 4 bases removed from V and 3 bases from J, the gap between germline ends came to 22 bases. CDR3 nucleotides: TGTGCCAGCAGTTCCCTAACCCTCCGGGCCCATTTCTACGAGCAGTACTTC. As protein: CASSSLTLRAHFYEQYF.

This clonotype was recorded a few times. This chain connects TRBV7-9 to TRBJ2-5; perhaps TRBD2 as D (6 bases). Per germline, CDR1 SEHNR and CDR2 FQNEAQ (reference sequence). There are 14 residues in the CDR3. V was trimmed by 5 bases and J by 7 bases, leaving 17 bases between them. This CDR3 reads CASSPEGSGGTQYF. The CDR3 DNA follows: TGTGCCAGCAGCCCGGAGGGGAGCGGTGGGACCCAGTACTTC. The full variable domain, with the rest looked up from reference TRBV7-9 and TRBJ2-5, is DTGVSQNPRHKITKRGQNVTFRCDPISEHNRLYWYRQTLGQGPEFLTYFQNEAQLEKSRLLSDRFSAERPKGSFSTLEIQRTEQGDSAMYLCASSPEGSGGTQYFGPGTRLLVL.

Only a few counts were recorded for this clonotype. The V call is TRBV27, the J call TRBJ2-1; D might be TRBD2 (6 bases). The germline V gene has CDR1 MNHEY and CDR2 SMNVEV (reference sequence). The V end was cut by 6 bases, the J end by 2 bases, with 14 bases between. This CDR3 spans 15 amino acids. CDR3 sequence reads: CASSPIAATYNEQFF. The DNA of the CDR3 is TGTGCCAGCAGCCCCATAGCGGCTACCTACAATGAGCAGTTCTTC.

This sequence joins TRBV6-1 and TRBJ2-5, with 8 bases matching TRBD1. Germline values: CDR1 MNHNS, CDR2 SASEGT. This CDR3 has 15 amino acids. J lost 5 bases, V lost 3 bases, and 8 bases had no gene match. Here the CDR3 DNA reads TGTGCCAGCAGTGACCCCCGGACAGGGAAGGAGACCCAGTACTTC. Amino acid sequence: CASSDPRTGKETQYF.

This clonotype occurred a few times. The chain is built from TRBV7-9 and TRBJ1-2; TRBD1 might be the D (5 bases). Per germline, CDR1 SEHNR and CDR2 FQNEAQ (reference sequence). V was cut by 4 bases and J by 4 bases, with 19 bases left in between. The CDR3 spans 16 residues. The CDR3 nucleotides are TGTGCCAGCAGCTCGGGGACCTTCGAGGGCATCTATGGCTACACCTTC. Translating it yields CASSSGTFEGIYGYTF.

The chain carries TRBV29-1 and TRBJ2-2, with 7 bases identical to TRBD1. Germline loops: CDR1 SQVTM, CDR2 ANQGSEA. V shed 4 bases and J 3 bases; nucleotides not matched to a gene: 11. CDR3 size: 16 residues. The CDR3 sequence is CSVGDSWFPDTGELFF. CDR3 DNA sequence: TGCAGCGTTGGGGACAGTTGGTTTCCGGACACCGGGGAGCTGTTTTTT.

The chain joins TRBV6-5 to TRBJ2-3; 11 bases match TRBD2. The germline CDR1 and CDR2 sequences are MNHEY and SVGAGI. This CDR3 is 15 amino acids long. V lost 5 bases to trimming and J lost 5 bases; unmatched junction nucleotides: 6. The CDR3: CASSLLAGVGDTQYF. The DNA for the CDR3 is TGTGCCAGCAGTCTACTAGCGGGGGTGGGAGATACGCAGTATTTT.

This clonotype was detected only a few times. This chain connects TRBV6-1 to TRBJ2-5; 10 bases are a match to TRBD2. Looked up from germline, CDR1 is MNHNS and CDR2 is SASEGT. V lost 3 bases, J lost 5 bases, and 9 bases stayed unmatched. The CDR3 extends over 16 amino acids. CDR3 bases: TGTGCCAGCAGTGAGGATAGCGGGGGGCTGTGGGAGACCCAGTACTTC. Its translation is CASSEDSGGLWETQYF.

This chain joins TRBV5-1 and TRBJ2-7, with 8 positions matching TRBD1. With V trimmed by 2 bases and J by 3 bases, 7 bases remained unmatched. The CDR3 has 15 amino acids. Germline values: CDR1 SGHRS, CDR2 YFSETQ. CDR3 DNA: TGCGCCAGCAGCTTTAATCCCAGGGGGCTCTACGAGCAGTACTTC. It is translated as CASSFNPRGLYEQYF.

There are a few counts of this clonotype. V and J are TRBV18 and TRBJ1-1, with 10 bases lining up with TRBD1. J lost 6 bases, V lost 5 bases, and 15 bases had no gene match. The CDR3 is 17 amino acids. CDR1 and CDR2 (germline): KGHSH, LQKENI. The DNA for the CDR3 is TGTGCCAGCTCAGTCCTTCGTCCCGGGACAGGGGAAGCTGAAGCTTTCTTT. Translated: CASSVLRPGTGEAEAFF.

The V gene is TRBV5-5, the J gene TRBJ2-7, with 7 nucleotides matching TRBD1. With V trimmed by 4 bases and J by 2 bases, 15 bases remained unmatched. Germline CDR1 reads SGHKS; CDR2 reads YYEKEE (reference sequence). The CDR3 sequence is 17 residues long. Here the CDR3 reads CASSGHTTGPFTYEQYF. The CDR3, as DNA: TGTGCCAGCAGCGGCCACACGACAGGGCCCTTTACCTACGAGCAGTACTTC.